This TCR beta chain was recorded in a study of blood T cell repertoires in COVID-19. TCRdb keeps only in-frame clones here, not all; method: immunoSEQ multiplex PCR. This table has about 64,000 clones, roughly 84% appearing once. This TCR came from a woman aged 60-70 years with acute or convalescent COVID-19. The sequenced sample consisted of peripheral blood.

The CDR3 sequence is CASSSPINPKTSTDTQYF. In DNA form, the CDR3 reads TGTGCCAGCAGCTCCCCAATCAACCCTAAAACTAGCACAGATACGCAGTATTTT. The rearrangement joins TRBV7-9 to TRBJ2-3, with unresolved D. V lost 4 bases and J 0 bases, leaving 20 bases between the germline ends. The germline V gene has CDR1 SEHNR and CDR2 FQNEAQ (reference sequence). The CDR3 contains 18 residues. Combining the CDR3 with reference TRBV7-9 and TRBJ2-3 gives the whole variable domain DTGVSQNPRHKITKRGQNVTFRCDPISEHNRLYWYRQTLGQGPEFLTYFQNEAQLEKSRLLSDRFSAERPKGSFSTLEIQRTEQGDSAMYLCASSSPINPKTSTDTQYFGPGTRLTVL.